The clone carrying this T cell receptor beta chain is a singleton in its sample. The data were obtained in a study of blood T cell repertoires in COVID-19. Sequencing used immunoSEQ multiplex PCR; TCRdb keeps in-frame clones, though not all of them. The table includes over 450,000 clones, roughly nine tenths detected once. In germline, CDR1 is SGHTA, CDR2 FQGTGA. The CDR3 length is 17 residues. Trimming removed 4 bases from V and 5 bases from J; junction bases left unmatched: 16. Seattle-derived patients entered the study during active infection and were followed longitudinally. The chain joins TRBV7-3 to TRBJ1-2; 7 positions match TRBD1. This receptor was obtained from a man younger than 35 with COVID-19, enrolled during active disease. The sequenced material came from peripheral blood. CDR3 sequence: CASSSVDLPGQNYGYTF. As DNA, the CDR3 is TGTGCCAGCAGCTCAGTGGACCTGCCGGGACAGAATTATGGCTACACCTTC. The entire variable domain, with the rest obtained from reference TRBV7-3 and TRBJ1-2, is as follows: GAGVSQTPSNKVTEKGKYVELRCDPISGHTALYWYRQSLGQGPEFLIYFQGTGAADDSGLPNDRFFAVRPEGSVSTLKIQRTERGDSAVYLCASSSVDLPGQNYGYTFGSGTRLTVV.